One and the same sample provided the 2 T cell receptor beta chains below, sequenced in a study of cytomegalovirus exposure and HLA in healthy donors. The PCR was carried out with 60 Vbeta primers and 13 Jbeta primers. Generated by immunoSEQ multiplex PCR, the TCRdb table keeps only in-frame clones and is missing some. The sample includes under 200,000 clones, 70% to 80% of them seen just once. The sample consisted of PBMCs. Source of these receptors: a man aged 35-49 years in good health and CMV-seronegative.

The J gene is TRBJ2-5, the V gene TRBV10-3; D may be TRBD1 (5 bases). The CDR3 has 15 amino acids. V gave up 7 bases and J gave up 4 bases, with 19 bases separating them. The germline V gene encodes CDR1 ENHRY and CDR2 SYGVKD. Here the CDR3 reads CAIKNGAESTETQYF. The CDR3 DNA reads as TGTGCCATCAAAAATGGGGCAGAATCGACAGAGACCCAGTACTTC.

V and J are TRBV28 and TRBJ1-2, with 8 bases lining up with TRBD1. The length of the CDR3 is 15 residues. Germline trimming cut 5 bases from V and 8 bases from J; bases unmatched to any gene: 13. Germline V gene sequence: CDR1 MDHEN, CDR2 SYDVKM. CDR3 sequence (DNA): TGTGCCAGCAGTCCCTCCGACAGGGGCTTAGGCGGCTACACCTTC. Translating it yields CASSPSDRGLGGYTF.